The T cell receptor (beta chain) under discussion was sequenced for a study of shared clonotypes between healthy human individuals. Study background: The study enrolled two women and a few men aged 18 to 49. Used for every donor were three CD4 naive, three CD4 memory, two CD8 naive and one CD8 memory plate. Overall study results and limits: Shared across four donors were around 5% of the naive CD4 clonotypes.

The assay was immunoSEQ multiplex PCR, and TCRdb's table has in-frame clones only and misses some. The sample lists more than 2,000,000 clones, approximately 90% occurring once. For this clone: Its antigen is as yet unknown.

The CDR3 is 13 residues long. From germline, CDR1 is SGHNT and CDR2 YENEEA. The V end was cut by 5 bases, the J end by 10 bases, with 12 bases between. Donors had no recently reported acute infections or vaccinations and were HIV-negative. V usage is TRBV11-3 and J usage is TRBJ1-6; maybe TRBD1 (5 bases). The receptor's source is a man between 18 and 35 years old in good health. Source material: naive CD4+ T cells sorted from blood. Stated subset: CD45RA+ positively selected. DNA of the CDR3: TGTGCCAGCAGCCCGGGGCCGAACTCACCCCTCCACTTT. It encodes CASSPGPNSPLHF.